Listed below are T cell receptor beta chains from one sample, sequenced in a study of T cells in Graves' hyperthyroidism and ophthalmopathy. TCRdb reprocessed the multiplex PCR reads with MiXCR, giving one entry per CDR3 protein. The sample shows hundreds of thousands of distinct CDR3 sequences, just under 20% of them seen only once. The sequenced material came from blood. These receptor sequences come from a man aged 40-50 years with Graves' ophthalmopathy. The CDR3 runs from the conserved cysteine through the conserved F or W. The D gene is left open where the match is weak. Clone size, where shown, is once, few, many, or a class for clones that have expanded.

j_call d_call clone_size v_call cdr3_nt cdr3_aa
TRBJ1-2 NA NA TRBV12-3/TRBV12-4 TGTGCCAGCAGTCGGGGAGGCCACTATGGCTACACCTTC CASSRGGHYGYTF
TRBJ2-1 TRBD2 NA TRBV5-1 TGCGCCAGCAGCCCGCCCCAGCGGGAGCAACGGTTCTTC CASSPPQREQRFF
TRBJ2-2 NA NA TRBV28 TGTGCCAGCAGTTCTGGGTTAGGTAGGACCGGGGAGCTGTTTTTT CASSSGLGRTGELFF
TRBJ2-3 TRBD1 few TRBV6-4 TGTGCCAGCAGTCAGGACAGGGGGCAAGATACGCAGTATTTT CASSQDRGQDTQYF
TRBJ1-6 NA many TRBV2 TGTGCCAGCAGAGACGGTTCCTCCTATAATTCACCCCTCCACTTT CASRDGSSYNSPLHF
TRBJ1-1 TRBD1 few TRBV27 TGTGCCAGCAGCACAGGGGCCCATCCTGAAGCTTTCTTT CASSTGAHPEAFF
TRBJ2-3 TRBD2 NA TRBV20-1 TGCAGTGCCCCAACTAGCGGGAGGGCCGTATTTTATTCAGATACGCAGTATTTT CSAPTSGRAVFYSDTQYF
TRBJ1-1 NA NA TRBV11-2 TGTGCCAGCAGGACCGTTGGTACACGGGGCATGAACACTGAAGCTTTCTTT CASRTVGTRGMNTEAFF
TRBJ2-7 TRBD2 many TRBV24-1 TGTGCCACCAGTGATTTCGGGACTAGCGGGAATAAGCAGTACTTC CATSDFGTSGNKQYF
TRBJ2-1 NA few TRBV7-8 TGTGCCAGCAGTCCTTTCCTAGGGAGCCTGTCTCACAATGAGCAGTTCTTC CASSPFLGSLSHNEQFF
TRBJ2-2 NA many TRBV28 TGTGCCAGCAGCCCAGGCAGGGAGGACACCGGGGAGCTGTTTTTT CASSPGREDTGELFF
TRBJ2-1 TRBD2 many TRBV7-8 TGTGGCACACTAGCGGAGCACCACAATGAGCAGTTCTTC CGTLAEHHNEQFF
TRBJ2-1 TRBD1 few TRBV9 TGTGCCAGCAGCGTAGAGGGGACAGGGGTTGGTAGCTCCTACAATGAGCAGTTCTTC CASSVEGTGVGSSYNEQFF
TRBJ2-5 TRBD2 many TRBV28 TGTGCCAGCAGTTTATCCGTAGCGGGAGTGGATCAGACCCAGTACTTC CASSLSVAGVDQTQYF
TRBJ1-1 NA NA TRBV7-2 TGTGCCAGCAGCTTCATAGTCAGGGGAGGCACTGAAGCTTTCTTT CASSFIVRGGTEAFF
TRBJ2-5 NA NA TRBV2 TGTGCCAGCAGTGATTTTGGGTCCCGGGAGACCCAGTACTTC CASSDFGSRETQYF
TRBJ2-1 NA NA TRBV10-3 TGTGCCATCGGCAATGAGCAGTTCTTC CAIGNEQFF
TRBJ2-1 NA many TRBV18 TGTGCCAGCTCACCAGGGGTTAACGAGCAGTTCTTC CASSPGVNEQFF
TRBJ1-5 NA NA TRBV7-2 TGTGCCAGCAGGGGTAAGGGCAATCAGCCCCAGCATTTT CASRGKGNQPQHF
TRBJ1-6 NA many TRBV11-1 TGTGCCAGCAGCCGCGACAGCAATGGGTTCTATAATTCACCCCTCCACTTT CASSRDSNGFYNSPLHF
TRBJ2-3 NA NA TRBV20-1 TGCAGTGCCACCCCTCCAGATACGCAGTATTTT CSATPPDTQYF
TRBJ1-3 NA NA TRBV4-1 TGCGCCAGCAGCCCTCCCCCCCCCTACTCTGGAAACACCATATATTTT CASSPPPPYSGNTIYF
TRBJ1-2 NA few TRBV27 TGTGCCAGCAGTGTTTCCCCCACAGTGTACTATGGCTACACCTTC CASSVSPTVYYGYTF
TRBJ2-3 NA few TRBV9 TGTGCCAGCAGCGTAGTTGGCAGGAGTTCCACAGATACGCAGTATTTT CASSVVGRSSTDTQYF
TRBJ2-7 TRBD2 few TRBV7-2 TGTGCCAGCAGCTTAGGAAGCGGGAACACCTACGAGCAGTACTTC CASSLGSGNTYEQYF
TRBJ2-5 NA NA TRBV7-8 TGTGCCAGCAGCTTATACGTCTCTACCCAAGAGACCCAGTACTTC CASSLYVSTQETQYF
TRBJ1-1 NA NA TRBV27 TGTGCCAGCAGTTTCTCCAGCTCCAACACTGAAGCTTTCTTT CASSFSSSNTEAFF
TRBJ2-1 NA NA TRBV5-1 TGCGCCAGCAGGTGGGACCGCAATGAGCAGTTCTTC CASRWDRNEQFF
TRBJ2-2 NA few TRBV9 TGTGCCAGCAGCGCCCGACAGACGAACACCGGGGAGCTGTTTTTT CASSARQTNTGELFF
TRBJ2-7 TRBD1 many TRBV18 TGTGCCAGCTCTCGAGGAGCAGGGGGTATCGACGAGCAGTACTTC CASSRGAGGIDEQYF
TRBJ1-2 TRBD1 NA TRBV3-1 TGTGCCAGCAGCCCAAATCCACAGGGGGCCTACACCTTC CASSPNPQGAYTF
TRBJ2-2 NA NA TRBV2 TGTGCCACCGGCCGGAGAGCCGGGGAGCTGGTTTTT CATGRRAGELVF
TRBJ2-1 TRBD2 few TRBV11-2 TGTGCCAGCAGCCGGGGGGGGACTAGCGTCAATGAGCAGTTCTTC CASSRGGTSVNEQFF
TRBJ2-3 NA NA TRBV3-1 TGTGCCAGCAGCCCCTCTGGGCACGTCACAGATACGCAGTATTTT CASSPSGHVTDTQYF
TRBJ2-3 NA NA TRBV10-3 TGTGCCATCAGTGTGGGGGCTTCAGATACAGATACGCAGTATTTT CAISVGASDTDTQYF
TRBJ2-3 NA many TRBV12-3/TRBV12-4 TGTGCCAGCAGTTTCAAGCAGGGCAGCACAGATACGCAGTATTTT CASSFKQGSTDTQYF
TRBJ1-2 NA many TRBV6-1 TGTGCCAGCAGTTCTAGAGCGGGCTACACCTTC CASSSRAGYTF
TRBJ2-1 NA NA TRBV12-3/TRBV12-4 TGTGCCAGCAGTTTAGAGAGCCGAAACAATGAGCAGTTCTTC CASSLESRNNEQFF
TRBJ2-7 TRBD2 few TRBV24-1 TGTGCCACCATGATTTGGCGGGGGAGCTCCTACGAGCAGTACTTC CATMIWRGSSYEQYF
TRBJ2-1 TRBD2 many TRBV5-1 TGCGCCAGCAGCGTCCTGGCTAGCGGCTACAATGAGCAGTTCTTC CASSVLASGYNEQFF
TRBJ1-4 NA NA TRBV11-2 TGTGCCAGCAGCCGAGGGTTAACTAATGAAAAACTGTTTTTT CASSRGLTNEKLFF
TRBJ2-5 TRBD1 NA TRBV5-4 TGTGCCAGCAGCTTGTCCGGGACAGGGGTAGAGACCCAGTACTTC CASSLSGTGVETQYF
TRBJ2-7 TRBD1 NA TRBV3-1 TGTGCCAGCAGCCAAGATTCCATCGGGACAGGGTCCCACGAGCAGTACTTC CASSQDSIGTGSHEQYF
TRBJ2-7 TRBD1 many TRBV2 TGTGCCAGCAGTGCGGACAGGGGCGCTGGGGAGCAGTACTTC CASSADRGAGEQYF
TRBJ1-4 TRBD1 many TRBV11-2 TGTGCCAGCAGTAGAATGAGGGGGCGAAGAACTAATGAAAAACTGTTTTTT CASSRMRGRRTNEKLFF
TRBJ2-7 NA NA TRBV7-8 TGTGCCAGCAGCCCTCCGGTGCCCTACGAGCAGTACTTC CASSPPVPYEQYF
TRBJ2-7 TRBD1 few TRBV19 TGTGCCAGTAGTATAGGGACAGGGTTTTCCTACGAGCAGTACTTC CASSIGTGFSYEQYF
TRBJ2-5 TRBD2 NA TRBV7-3 TGTGCCAGCAGCTTGGGGACTAGCGCTACCCAGTACTTC CASSLGTSATQYF
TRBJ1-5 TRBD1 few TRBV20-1 TGCAGTGCTGGAGGAAGACAGGGAGGCGGTCAGCCCCAGCATTTT CSAGGRQGGGQPQHF
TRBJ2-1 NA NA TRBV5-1 TGCGCCAGCAGCTATGACAGCTCCTACAATGAGCAGTTCTTC CASSYDSSYNEQFF
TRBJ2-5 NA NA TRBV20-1 TGCAGTGGTGACCGGGGGGAGACCCAGTACTTC CSGDRGETQYF
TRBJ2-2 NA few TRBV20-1 TGCAGTGCTAGAGTCCACCCCGGGGACACCGGGGAGCTGTTTTTT CSARVHPGDTGELFF
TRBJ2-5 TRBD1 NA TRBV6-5 TGTGCCAGCAGTTCTCCAGGGGGCTGGGAGACCCAGTACTTC CASSSPGGWETQYF
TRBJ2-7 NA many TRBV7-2 TGTGCCAGCAGCCCCGGCGTAGACAGGAGGTACTACGAGCAGTACTTC CASSPGVDRRYYEQYF
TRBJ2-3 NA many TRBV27 TGTGCCAGCAGTTCGACATCTCCAGGGAGCACAGATACGCAGTATTTT CASSSTSPGSTDTQYF
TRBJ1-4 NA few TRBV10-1 TGCGCCAGCAGTTCCTCCGGGGCCGAGGATGAAAAACTGTTTTTT CASSSSGAEDEKLFF
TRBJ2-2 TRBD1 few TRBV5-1 TGCGCCAGCAGCTTCCAGGGGGTTCGGACCGGGGAGCTGTTTTTT CASSFQGVRTGELFF
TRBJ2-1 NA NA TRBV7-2 TGTGCCAGCAGCTCGCCACCACAGGGAACCTACAGTGAGCAGTTCTTC CASSSPPQGTYSEQFF